The present T cell receptor beta chain was sequenced within a study of CD8+CD57+ T cells in acquired aplastic anemia (dated by TCRdb to 2016 to 2018). Context from the whole study: A mean of about 3.2 ug of DNA, ranging from about 0.19 to 30 ug, was extracted from sorted CD4+ and CD8+ cells. CD8+CD57+ expansion was defined as frequency above the mean frequency observed in healthy subjects. Paper-wide results and their limitations: Between patients and healthy controls, no significant difference in CD8+ Simpson's diversity was found (P=0.060). Roughly 30 CD8+ CDR3 sequences were shared between patients and controls but appeared highly expressed in patients and within their immunodominant clones.

Genomic DNA was used as template for profiling of TCR beta VDJ combinations and CDR3 sequences. An Illumina HiSeq 2000 was the platform used for TCR repertoire sequencing. In the original analysis: Repertoires were assessed using TRBV/TRBJ rearrangement plots, CDR3 size and DJ length profiles, and Simpson's diversity index. Whichever DNA sequence was most abundant in the deep sequencing data was defined as the immunodominant clone. CDR3 amino acid sequences were screened for sharing across subjects and compared with published repertoires and the VDJdb database. In-frame beta chains were kept once TCRdb had trimmed the public reads at Q25 with fastp and called clones with MiXCR. Identical CDR3 proteins give one entry, which carries the most common genes and DNA. These V and J calls are TCRdb output, not the study's own analysis. Within this sample are 90,000 to 150,000 distinct CDR3 sequences, with about 50% of them counted one time only. The ten largest clones add up to 25% to 30% of the sample.

The table lists this clonotype with a few counts. Which antigen it targets is not known. No clone much larger than this one lies a single base away; base qualities are absent. Flow cytometry had shown CD8+CD57+ cell expansion in the patients selected for sequencing. Every patient had a diagnosis of severe acquired aplastic anemia based on International Study of Aplastic Anemia and Agranulocytosis and Camitta criteria. Patients had received no therapy at the time of blood sampling. TCR repertoires of sorted CD4+ and CD8+ blood T cells from severe aplastic anemia patients and healthy subjects were deep-sequenced in the study. Patients were enrolled under clinicaltrials.gov protocols 00001620, 01623167, 00001397, 00071045, 00081523 and 00961064 in the USA. Ficoll-Paque density gradient centrifugation was used to isolate peripheral blood mononuclear cells. Before DNA extraction, CD4+ and CD8+ T cells were sorted by FACS or by magnetic beads.

From V the trimming removes 2 bases and from J it removes 6 bases, while the gene matches leave 2 bases of the junction unaccounted for. From cysteine to phenylalanine, the CDR3 is 14 amino acids long. The CDR3 DNA has 42 bases and is translated from base 1. Looking up the germline V gene (reference sequence) yields CDR1 SGHAT and CDR2 FQDESV. Material: sorted CD4+, CD8+, or CD8+CD57+ T cells (not recorded which) from PBMCs. This receptor chain uses TRBV11-1 and TRBJ2-1; a stretch of 9 junction bases matches TRBD2. The source of this sequence is a human donor with aplastic anemia. The CDR3 reads as follows: CASSLPSGTNEQFF. The nucleotide sequence is given as TGTGCCAGCAGCTTACCTAGCGGGACCAATGAGCAGTTCTTC.